This T cell receptor (beta chain) stems from a study of CD8 T cells in ankylosing spondylitis. Findings of the study overall: Prior work had noted some motif variants in reactive arthritis blood and synovial fluid. A TCR beta motif of eight highly homologous variants appeared characteristic of ankylosing spondylitis blood.

Construction of TCR beta libraries was performed using quantitative 5'-RACE with molecular barcodes. Each CDR3 protein gets one entry after TCRdb re-called the 5' RACE reads with MiXCR. This sample has 330,000 or so distinct CDR3 sequences, with around 7.6% found just once. V lost 6 bases, J lost 3 bases, and 10 bases lay in between. The CDR3 sequence is 13 residues long. This clonotype was picked up a small number of times. Antigen: not known. The receptor was derived from a male donor with ankylosing spondylitis. The V and J genes are TRBV12-3 or TRBV12-4 and TRBJ2-3; D is unclear. The material sequenced was blood, either unsorted or a sorted T cell fraction (not recorded which). CDR3 region: CASSPFKTDTQYF. CDR3 DNA sequence: TGTGCCAGCAGCCCTTTCAAGACAGATACGCAGTATTTT.